The 29 T cell receptor beta chains below all came from one sample that was sequenced in a study of blood T cell repertoires in COVID-19. Data came from immunoSEQ multiplex PCR; TCRdb stores just in-frame clones and leaves some out. The sample includes about 210,000 clones, around 80% of them seen just once. The sequenced material came from peripheral blood. The origin of the receptors is a woman aged 40-49 years with acute or convalescent COVID-19.

This chain connects TRBV11-2 to TRBJ2-2, with D tentatively TRBD1 (5 bases). V gave up 2 bases and J gave up 5 bases, with 9 bases separating them. The CDR3 is 14 amino acids. Germline V gene sequence: CDR1 SGHAT, CDR2 FQNNGV. The CDR3 bases are TGTGCCAGCAGCTTATCTCACAGGACCGGGGAGCTGTTTTTT. It yields the protein CASSLSHRTGELFF.

This clone was counted between two and nine times. The J gene is TRBJ2-7, the V gene TRBV7-9; a possible D gene is TRBD1 (5 bases). This CDR3 region has 12 residues. V was trimmed by 10 bases and J by 1 base, leaving 11 bases between them. Germline V lookup: CDR1 SEHNR, CDR2 FQNEAQ (reference sequence). The CDR3 nucleotides are TGTGCCACCGAACAGGAATCCTACGAGCAGTACTTC. Protein product: CATEQESYEQYF.

The chain combines TRBV11-3 with TRBJ2-1; the D gene is possibly TRBD2 (5 bases). The CDR3 totals 11 residues. V dropped 10 bases and J dropped 7 bases, with 11 bases sitting between them. CDR1 SGHNT and CDR2 YENEEA come from the germline V gene. CDR3 DNA sequence: TGTGCCACTTCCCGAGGGAATGAGCAGTTCTTC. It yields the protein CATSRGNEQFF.

This clone turned up a few times. This CDR3 reads CASSFAGNTEAFF. The DNA of the CDR3 is TGTGCCAGCAGCTTTGCCGGGAACACTGAAGCTTTCTTT. The V and J genes are TRBV11-3 and TRBJ1-1, with unresolved D. The V gene lost 3 bases and the J gene lost 1 base, with 6 bases spanning the gap. Germline V CDR1 and CDR2: SGHNT, YENEEA. CDR3 length equals 13 residues.

The chain joins TRBV24-1 to TRBJ2-3; 7 nucleotides line up with TRBD2. Germline V gives CDR1 KGHDR, CDR2 SFDVKD. The length of the CDR3 is 15 residues. The ends lost 3 bases at V and 8 bases at J; junction bases unmatched: 10. The CDR3 sequence is CATSDHGLPGGTQYF. The CDR3 DNA is TGTGCCACCAGTGATCACGGCCTTCCGGGGGGTACGCAGTATTTT.

The rearrangement links TRBV5-8 to TRBJ1-5; TRBD1 matches 12 bases. From germline, CDR1 is SGHTS and CDR2 YDEGEE. Losses at the gene ends were 6 bases for V and 7 bases for J; bases not matched to a gene: 8. The CDR3 runs to 15 residues. The CDR3 is CASNQGQGARQPQHF. For the CDR3, the DNA is TGTGCCAGCAACCAGGGACAGGGGGCTAGACAGCCCCAGCATTTT.

The chain joins TRBV18 to TRBJ2-1; 10 positions match TRBD2. The CDR3 length is 16 residues. Trimming at V came to 1 base and at J to 15 bases, leaving 15 bases not matched to a gene. Germline lookup yields CDR1 KGHSH and CDR2 LQKENI. CDR3 nucleotides: TGTGCCAGCTCACCACTCGCTTCTACTAGCGGGACGATTTGGTTCTTC. This gives the protein CASSPLASTSGTIWFF.

The CDR3 is CASSLNRVTEAFF. In DNA, the CDR3 is TGTGCCAGCAGTTTAAACAGGGTCACTGAAGCTTTCTTT. J is TRBJ1-1 and V is TRBV27; weak D call: TRBD1 (6 bases). V lost 2 bases and J 4 bases, leaving 8 bases between the germline ends. The CDR3 covers 13 residues. The V gene's germline CDR1 is MNHEY and CDR2 SMNVEV (reference sequence).

The V call is TRBV5-1, the J call TRBJ1-1, with D maybe TRBD1 (5 bases). V was cut by 2 bases and J by 7 bases, with 18 bases left in between. Germline CDR1 reads SGHRS; CDR2 reads YFSETQ. The CDR3 consists of 15 residues. This chain's CDR3 is CASSFDLQGVGEAFF. For the CDR3, the DNA is TGCGCCAGCAGCTTCGATCTCCAGGGTGTTGGTGAAGCTTTCTTT.

This clone was observed at least ten times. The chain carries TRBV20-1 and TRBJ2-5, with D perhaps TRBD1 (6 bases). The CDR3 consists of 11 residues. The V end was cut by 7 bases, the J end by 0 bases, with 6 bases between. Germline CDR1 reads DFQATT; CDR2 reads SNEGSKA (reference sequence). CDR3 amino acids: CSGQDQETQYF. For the CDR3, the DNA is TGCAGTGGACAGGACCAAGAGACCCAGTACTTC.

The CDR3 loop is CASSPGQGEKLFF. CDR3 bases: TGCGCCAGCAGCCCAGGACAGGGGGAAAAACTGTTTTTT. The J gene is TRBJ1-4, the V gene TRBV5-1; TRBD1 matches 9 bases. The V gene's germline CDR1 is SGHRS and CDR2 YFSETQ. V trimming: 4 bases; J trimming: 8 bases; junction bases outside the gene matches: 3. The CDR3 is made up of 13 amino acids.

The sample holds a few counts of this clone. The chain uses TRBV27 and TRBJ1-1, with a possible D match to TRBD1 (5 bases). Per germline, CDR1 MNHEY and CDR2 SMNVEV (reference sequence). Trimming left V 8 bases short and J 4 bases short, with 17 bases between. The CDR3 covers 14 residues. CDR3 in DNA: TGTGCCAGCCTACGGGGATGGGGGGTCACTGAAGCTTTCTTT. Residues: CASLRGWGVTEAFF.

The genes are TRBV6-2 or TRBV6-3 and TRBJ2-7, with 8 bases identical to TRBD2. Trimming cost V 5 bases and J 4 bases; bases outside gene matches: 7. Germline CDR1 is MNHEY and CDR2 is SVGEGT. The CDR3 has 14 residues. The CDR3 DNA follows: TGTGCCAGCAGTCACCCGGGACTAGTGTACGAGCAGTACTTC. Translating gives CASSHPGLVYEQYF.

The CDR3 region has the DNA TGTGCCAGCAGGGACAGGGCGCGGGGCTACACCTTC. This translates into CASRDRARGYTF. V is TRBV6-5 and J is TRBJ1-2; 8 bases agree with TRBD1. J gave up 8 bases and V 6 bases, and 5 bases lay outside the gene matches. The CDR3 runs to 12 residues. The V gene's germline CDR1 is MNHEY and CDR2 SVGAGI.

Note on this clone: Distinct nucleotide sequences in the sample also encode this CDR3. This chain connects TRBV3-1 (or the pseudogene TRBV3-2) to TRBJ1-2, with 7 bases matching TRBD1. This CDR3 spans 14 amino acids. From germline, CDR1 is LGHDT and CDR2 YNNKEL (reference sequence). V shed 1 base, J shed 4 bases, and the junction held 3 bases outside the gene matches. The DNA of the CDR3 is TGTGCCAGCAGCCAAGGACAGGGTGGCTATGGCTACACCTTC. Translated: CASSQGQGGYGYTF.

Concerning this clone: Compared with germline, one end of the junction differs, possibly owing to a read error. The chain links TRBV3-1 (or the pseudogene TRBV3-2) to TRBJ2-1; TRBD2 aligns across 10 bases. The CDR3 runs to 13 residues. The germline V gene encodes CDR1 LGHDT and CDR2 YNNKEL (reference sequence). Written as DNA, the CDR3 is TGTGCCAGCAGCCAAGATATAGGGACTAGCGAGGTCTTC. It yields the protein CASSQDIGTSEVF.

The chain carries TRBV27 and TRBJ2-7; D is unclear. This CDR3 region has 15 residues. Germline V gene data show CDR1 as MNHEY and CDR2 as SMNVEV (reference sequence). Trimming left V 3 bases short and J 7 bases short, with 19 bases between. The CDR3 protein is CASSLAIGRLQEQYF. For the CDR3, the DNA is TGTGCCAGCAGTTTGGCTATCGGCAGACTCCAGGAGCAGTACTTC.

The V gene is TRBV9, the J gene TRBJ2-1, with TRBD1 matching 9 bases. Unmatched junction bases numbered 15, after V lost 3 bases and J lost 8 bases. The CDR3 runs 17 residues. The germline V gene has CDR1 SGDLS and CDR2 YYNGEE. The CDR3 DNA is TGTGCCAGCAGCGAACGAGAAGGACAGGGGCATGGCGATGAGCAGTTCTTC. This sequence encodes CASSEREGQGHGDEQFF.

The chain has TRBV7-6 and TRBJ1-6; 7 bases line up with TRBD1. The CDR3 contains 16 residues. J was trimmed by 5 bases and V by 5 bases; bases with no gene match: 9. Germline V lookup: CDR1 SGHVS, CDR2 FNYEAQ. The CDR3 nucleotides read TGTGCCAGCAGCCTTTCATCGACAGGGAATAATTCACCCCTCCACTTT. Translated, it gives CASSLSSTGNNSPLHF. Full variable domain (rest looked up from reference TRBV7-6 and TRBJ1-6): GAGVSQSPRYKVTKRGQDVALRCDPISGHVSLYWYRQALGQGPEFLTYFNYEAQQDKSGLPNDRFSAERPEGSISTLTIQRTEQRDSAMYRCASSLSSTGNNSPLHFGNGTRLTVT.

This chain's CDR3 is CASTEQGAGEKLFF. The CDR3 DNA is TGTGCCAGCACCGAACAGGGGGCAGGGGAAAAACTGTTTTTT. This rearrangement joins TRBV7-2 to TRBJ1-4; 9 bases map to TRBD1. The CDR3 is 14 amino acids. Germline CDR1 and CDR2: SGHTA and FQGNSA. The V gene end was trimmed by 7 bases and the J gene end by 8 bases; junction bases not matched to a gene: 8.

This CDR3 reads CANRAGVNTEAFF. CDR3 DNA sequence: TGTGCTAATAGGGCAGGGGTGAACACTGAAGCTTTCTTT. V and J are TRBV2 and TRBJ1-1; possibly TRBD1 for D (6 bases). The CDR3 covers 13 residues. CDR1 is SNHLY and CDR2 is FYNNEI in the germline V gene.

The gene calls are TRBV7-2 and TRBJ2-5; TRBD2 agrees at 7 bases. J was trimmed by 4 bases and V by 3 bases; bases with no gene match: 5. Germline V CDR1 and CDR2: SGHTA, FQGNSA. The CDR3 runs to 14 residues. The CDR3 sequence is CASSFTSERETQYF. The DNA of the CDR3 is TGTGCCAGCAGCTTTACTAGCGAGAGAGAGACCCAGTACTTC.

The chain uses TRBV24-1 and TRBJ2-1; D not resolved. This CDR3 has 16 amino acids. Deletions cut 5 bases from V and 8 bases from J, with 21 bases between. Per germline, CDR1 KGHDR and CDR2 SFDVKD. DNA of the CDR3: TGTGCCACCAGTGCCCCCATCGCTAGTAACCCCCATGAGCAGTTCTTC. It is translated as CATSAPIASNPHEQFF.

The chain has TRBV30 and TRBJ1-1; 10 positions match TRBD1. V lost 1 base and J lost 5; bases outside the gene matches: 4. Germline CDR1 is GTSNPN and CDR2 is SVGIG (reference sequence). The CDR3 has 14 residues. Here the CDR3 DNA reads TGTGCCTGGAGTGGCCCGGGACAGGGGACTGAAGCTTTCTTT. Translating it yields CAWSGPGQGTEAFF. Full variable domain (remainder filled in from reference TRBV30 and TRBJ1-1): SQTIHQWPATLVQPVGSPLSLECTVEGTSNPNLYWYRQAAGRGLQLLFYSVGIGQISSEVPQNLSASRPQDRQFILSSKKLLLSDSGFYLCAWSGPGQGTEAFFGQGTRLTVV.

The V call is TRBV18, the J call TRBJ2-7; a possible D gene is TRBD1 (6 bases). Per germline, CDR1 KGHSH and CDR2 LQKENI. The V end lost 2 bases, the J end lost 5 bases, and 16 bases lay between the germline ends. The CDR3 loop spans 15 amino acids. Here the CDR3 DNA reads TGTGCCAGCTCACCAAACAGGGTAATTGACAACGAGCAGTACTTC. It is translated as CASSPNRVIDNEQYF. Looking up the rest from reference TRBV18 and TRBJ2-7 gives the full variable domain: NAGVMQNPRHLVRRRGQEARLRCSPMKGHSHVYWYRQLPEEGLKFMVYLQKENIIDESGMPKERFSAEFPKEGPSILRIQQVVRGDSAAYFCASSPNRVIDNEQYFGPGTRLTVT.

This sequence joins TRBV11-3 and TRBJ2-1; D perhaps matches TRBD2 (6 bases). CDR3 length equals 17 residues. With 1 base removed from V and 2 bases from J, the gap between germline ends came to 15 bases. Germline lookup yields CDR1 SGHNT and CDR2 YENEEA. CDR3 sequence reads: CASSLVAGTATYNEQFF. As DNA, the CDR3 is TGTGCCAGCAGCTTAGTCGCCGGGACTGCGACCTACAATGAGCAGTTCTTC.

This chain links TRBV3-1 (or the pseudogene TRBV3-2) with TRBJ2-7, with 11 bases identical to TRBD2. This CDR3 has 16 amino acids. The V segment lost 4 bases and the J segment 2 bases; nucleotides outside the gene matches: 7. CDR1 is LGHDT and CDR2 is YNNKEL in the germline V gene (reference sequence). CDR3: CASSRLGTSGPYEQYF. Written as DNA, the CDR3 is TGTGCCAGCAGCCGGTTGGGGACTAGCGGTCCCTACGAGCAGTACTTC.

This chain links TRBV25-1 with TRBJ1-1; D is perhaps TRBD1 (5 bases). This CDR3 is built from 16 residues. The V end lost 5 bases, the J end lost 6 bases, and 22 bases lay between the germline ends. The germline V gene encodes CDR1 MGHDK and CDR2 SYGVNS. CDR3 amino acids: CASSPHLGAGKAEAFF. Here the CDR3 DNA reads TGTGCCAGCAGTCCACACCTAGGTGCAGGGAAGGCTGAAGCTTTCTTT.

V and J are TRBV6-2 or TRBV6-3 and TRBJ2-1, with a weak D call TRBD2 (5 bases). The CDR3 consists of 16 residues. CDR1 MNHEY and CDR2 SVGEGT come from the germline V gene. Trimming took off 0 bases at V and 3 bases at J, with 12 bases between the two ends. The CDR3 sequence: CASSYSRESGYNEQFF. The DNA of the CDR3 is TGTGCCAGCAGTTACTCGAGGGAGTCAGGCTACAATGAGCAGTTCTTC.